These 9 T cell receptor beta chains share one sample of origin, sequenced in a study of CD8 T cells in ankylosing spondylitis. MiXCR, applied by TCRdb to the 5' RACE reads, yields one record per CDR3 protein. Among 200,000 to 250,000 distinct CDR3 sequences listed, over 9.5% were seen once. The sample was blood, either unsorted or a sorted T cell fraction (not recorded which). The receptor source for this set is a male donor with ankylosing spondylitis or in good health (not recorded which).

This clonotype has a count of ten or more. V gene TRBV6-1 combines with J gene TRBJ2-1, with D maybe TRBD2 (6 bases). The CDR3 is made up of 13 amino acids. CDR1 and CDR2 (germline): MNHNS, SASEGT. Trimming took 7 bases from V and 3 from J, leaving 10 bases between them. CDR3 DNA: TGTGCCAGCAACACGGGGGACTACAATGAGCAGTTCTTC. The encoded protein is CASNTGDYNEQFF.

CDR3 loop: CASSLDGWQGWFF. As DNA, the CDR3 is TGTGCCAGCAGCTTAGATGGGTGGCAGGGTTGGTTCTTC. This chain connects TRBV7-9 to TRBJ2-1, with D possibly TRBD1 on 5 matching bases. CDR1 and CDR2 (germline): SEHNR, FQNEAQ (reference sequence). This CDR3 is 13 amino acids long. V gave up 1 base and J gave up 15 bases, with 16 bases separating them. The entire variable domain, with the rest obtained from reference TRBV7-9 and TRBJ2-1, is as follows: DTGVSQNPRHKITKRGQNVTFRCDPISEHNRLYWYRQTLGQGPEFLTYFQNEAQLEKSRLLSDRFSAERPKGSFSTLEIQRTEQGDSAMYLCASSLDGWQGWFFGPGTRLTVL.

This clonotype came up many times. The CDR3 bases are TGTGCCAGCAGTTTAAGGGCGGGCTACACCTTC. Translated, it gives CASSLRAGYTF. V is TRBV12-3 or TRBV12-4 and J is TRBJ1-2; D is unresolved. CDR3 length: 11 residues. Trimming left V 2 bases short and J 8 bases short, with 6 bases between.

This clonotype was counted ten times or more. The chain uses TRBV12-3 or TRBV12-4 and TRBJ2-1; maybe TRBD2 (6 bases). The length of the CDR3 is 14 residues. V lost 6 bases and J 8 bases, leaving 17 bases between the germline ends. In DNA form, the CDR3 reads TGTGCCAGCAGCTTTTTCGGGGGAACGGATGAGCAGTTCTTC. This codes for CASSFFGGTDEQFF.

The table lists this clonotype with a few counts. The chain employs TRBV4-2 and TRBJ2-5; maybe TRBD1 (5 bases). The CDR3 is made up of 15 amino acids. V gave up 0 bases and J gave up 2 bases, with 10 bases separating them. Germline V gives CDR1 LGHNA, CDR2 YNFKEQ. This CDR3 is CASSQEWRQQETQYF. The CDR3 DNA reads TGTGCCAGCAGCCAAGAATGGAGACAGCAAGAGACCCAGTACTTC.

This clonotype was found many times. The rearrangement joins TRBV6-1 to TRBJ2-1; 9 bases are shared with TRBD2. In germline, CDR1 is MNHNS, CDR2 SASEGT. V lost 5 bases to trimming and J lost 4 bases; unmatched junction nucleotides: 12. The CDR3 runs 17 residues. CDR3 DNA sequence: TGTGCCAGCAGTCCGGGGTGGGGTAGCGGGGGATACAATGAGCAGTTCTTC. Its protein is CASSPGWGSGGYNEQFF.

This clonotype has at least ten counts. V usage is TRBV10-3 and J usage is TRBJ2-1; D unresolved. The CDR3 is made up of 14 amino acids. Germline assignment: CDR1 ENHRY and CDR2 SYGVKD. V was shortened by 3 bases and J by 0 bases, with 6 bases between the two germline ends. The CDR3 DNA is TGTGCCATCAGTGAAGAGCGCTCCTACAATGAGCAGTTCTTC. Translating it yields CAISEERSYNEQFF.

The sample holds many counts of this clonotype. CDR3 coding DNA: TGTGCCAGCAGCAGAAGAGCGGGCGGCCAAGAGACCCAGTACTTC. The encoded protein is CASSRRAGGQETQYF. This chain links TRBV6-1 with TRBJ2-5; D may be TRBD2 (6 bases). Deletions cut 6 bases from V and 1 base from J, with 15 bases between. The CDR3 totals 15 residues. Germline V gene data show CDR1 as MNHNS and CDR2 as SASEGT.

This clonotype appeared many times. The gene calls are TRBV7-2 and TRBJ1-1; the match to TRBD1 covers 8 bases. Trimming removed 3 bases from V and 6 bases from J; junction bases left unmatched: 6. Germline CDR1 is SGHTA and CDR2 is FQGNSA. The CDR3 is 14 residues long. CDR3 nucleotide sequence: TGTGCCAGCAGCTTCGGACAGGGCCAACCTGAAGCTTTCTTT. Amino acids: CASSFGQGQPEAFF.